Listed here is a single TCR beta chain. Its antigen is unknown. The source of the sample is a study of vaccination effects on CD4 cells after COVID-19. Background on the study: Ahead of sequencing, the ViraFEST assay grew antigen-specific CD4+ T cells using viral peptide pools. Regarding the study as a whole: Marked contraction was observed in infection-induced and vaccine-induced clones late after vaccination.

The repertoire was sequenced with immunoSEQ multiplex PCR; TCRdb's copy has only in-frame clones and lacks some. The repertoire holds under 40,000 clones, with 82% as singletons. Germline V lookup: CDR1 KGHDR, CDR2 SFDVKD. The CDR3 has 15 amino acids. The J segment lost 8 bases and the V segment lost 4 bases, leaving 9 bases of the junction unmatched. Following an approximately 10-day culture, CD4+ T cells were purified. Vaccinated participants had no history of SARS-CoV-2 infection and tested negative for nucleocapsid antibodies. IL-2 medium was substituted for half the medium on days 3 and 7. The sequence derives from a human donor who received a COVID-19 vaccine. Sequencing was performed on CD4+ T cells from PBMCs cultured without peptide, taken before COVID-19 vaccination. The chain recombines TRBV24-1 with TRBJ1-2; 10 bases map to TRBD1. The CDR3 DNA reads TGTGCCACCAGTGACCCGGGACAGGGGTGGGAAGGCTACACCTTC. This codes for CATSDPGQGWEGYTF.